These 15 T cell receptor beta chains share one sample of origin, sequenced in a study of blood T cell repertoires in COVID-19. Repertoires were generated with immunoSEQ multiplex PCR, while TCRdb's copy carries only in-frame clones and drops some. The sample lists tens of thousands of clones, 70% to 90% occurring once. The specimen was peripheral blood. These receptors originate from a woman aged 70-85 years with acute or convalescent COVID-19.

V usage is TRBV7-9 and J usage is TRBJ2-2; TRBD2 is a possible D gene (5 bases). The CDR3 has 14 residues. Between the trimmed V and J ends, which lost 11 bases and 4 bases, there was a span of 17 bases. Germline V gene sequence: CDR1 SEHNR, CDR2 FQNEAQ (reference sequence). As DNA, the CDR3 is TGTGCCGTCAGCGGAGGAGGCGGCACCGGGGAGCTGTTTTTT. This translates into CAVSGGGGTGELFF.

A few counts support this clone. The CDR3 is CASSQESGSYEQYF. The CDR3 coding sequence is TGTGCCAGCAGCCAAGAATCCGGCTCCTACGAGCAGTACTTC. The chain has TRBV4-2 and TRBJ2-7, with D unresolved. CDR3 length equals 14 residues. The V and J ends lost 0 bases and 0 bases respectively, with 6 bases between them. The germline gives CDR1 LGHNA, CDR2 YNFKEQ.

In this sample, this clone turned up once. The chain combines TRBV7-2 with TRBJ2-3, with D possibly TRBD2 on 5 matching bases. The CDR3 contains 17 residues. V shed 4 bases and J shed 0 bases, with 17 bases lying between them. Germline V CDR1 and CDR2: SGHTA, FQGNSA. CDR3 residues: CASSSRGRGSSTDTQYF. The CDR3 DNA is TGTGCCAGCAGCTCCCGGGGTCGGGGTAGTAGCACAGATACGCAGTATTTT.

This sequence joins TRBV30 and TRBJ2-5, with TRBD2 matching 11 bases. The CDR3 length is 14 residues. Germline CDR1 GTSNPN, CDR2 SVGIG (reference sequence). After removal of 1 base from V and 3 bases from J, the junction contained 1 base not matched to a gene. The CDR3 spells CAWSAGLAEETQYF. The CDR3 bases are TGTGCCTGGAGTGCGGGACTAGCGGAAGAGACCCAGTACTTC.

The chain uses TRBV13 and TRBJ2-3, with TRBD2 identical over 8 bases. The CDR3 sequence is 16 residues long. Germline V lookup: CDR1 PRHDT, CDR2 FYEKMQ (reference sequence). J lost 4 bases, V lost 1 base, and 7 bases had no gene match. The CDR3 bases are TGTGCCAGCAGCTTAGTATCCGGGGGGGCAGCAGATACGCAGTATTTT. It specifies CASSLVSGGAADTQYF. Variable domain in full (rest from reference TRBV13 and TRBJ2-3): AAGVIQSPRHLIKEKRETATLKCYPIPRHDTVYWYQQGPGQDPQFLISFYEKMQSDKGSIPDRFSAQQFSDYHSELNMSSLELGDSALYFCASSLVSGGAADTQYFGPGTRLTVL.

The V gene is TRBV7-8, the J gene TRBJ1-5; D remains unclear. The CDR3 extends over 13 amino acids. Trimming cost V 3 bases and J 0 bases, with 3 bases left between them. Germline lookup yields CDR1 SGHVS and CDR2 FQNEAQ. CDR3 sequence (DNA): TGTGCCAGCAGCTTCTCTAGCAATCAGCCCCAGCATTTT. Translated, it gives CASSFSSNQPQHF.

The chain carries TRBV5-1 and TRBJ2-1; TRBD2 agrees at 7 bases. The CDR3 covers 14 residues. Germline assignment: CDR1 SGHRS and CDR2 YFSETQ. J lost 5 bases, V lost 2 bases, and 4 bases had no gene match. The CDR3 DNA follows: TGCGCCAGCAGCTTATGGGGGGGACACAATGAGCAGTTCTTC. It codes for CASSLWGGHNEQFF.

This clone has only one observation. This chain joins TRBV6-5 and TRBJ2-3; D unresolved. Germline V gene data show CDR1 as MNHEY and CDR2 as SVGAGI. V was pared by 2 bases and J by 2 bases, with 2 bases between. CDR3 length equals 12 residues. DNA of the CDR3: TGTGCCAGCAGTTACCTCACAGATACGCAGTATTTT. It yields the protein CASSYLTDTQYF.

V usage is TRBV29-1 and J usage is TRBJ2-1; D is undetermined. V gave up 7 bases and J gave up 8 bases, with 9 bases separating them. The CDR3 length is 10 residues. CDR1 and CDR2 from the germline V gene are SQVTM and ANQGSEA. In DNA form, the CDR3 reads TGCAGCGGACAACTCGATGAGCAGTTCTTC. Protein: CSGQLDEQFF.

The genes are TRBV20-1 and TRBJ2-7; no firm D call. CDR3 length: 11 amino acids. Germline-derived CDR1 and CDR2 are DFQATT and SNEGSKA (reference sequence). V was shortened by 3 bases and J by 0 bases, with 3 bases between the two germline ends. The CDR3 loop reads CSARRSYEQYF. The DNA of the CDR3 is TGCAGTGCTAGGCGCTCCTACGAGCAGTACTTC.

This rearrangement joins TRBV7-3 to TRBJ2-1; 9 bases match TRBD1. Germline V gives CDR1 SGHTA, CDR2 FQGTGA. Trimming at V came to 1 base and at J to 2 bases, leaving 3 bases not matched to a gene. This CDR3 has 16 residues. The CDR3 sequence is CASSLMNRGPYNEQFF. The CDR3 DNA is TGTGCCAGCAGCTTAATGAACAGGGGGCCCTACAATGAGCAGTTCTTC.

This clone appeared a single time. The chain is built from TRBV5-1 and TRBJ2-5; D possibly corresponds to TRBD2 (7 bases). The CDR3 spans 15 residues. Trimming pared 3 bases from V and 5 bases from J, leaving 17 bases between. Germline V CDR1 and CDR2: SGHRS, YFSETQ. The CDR3 protein is CASSSRAGAWETQYF. The CDR3 DNA reads TGCGCCAGCAGCTCTCGTGCGGGGGCATGGGAGACCCAGTACTTC.

The V and J genes are TRBV6-2 or TRBV6-3 and TRBJ2-7; a possible D gene is TRBD2 (5 bases). Germline-derived CDR1 and CDR2 are MNHEY and SVGEGT. V dropped 2 bases and J dropped 4 bases, with 24 bases sitting between them. The CDR3 contains 18 residues. The CDR3 bases are TGTGCCAGCAGTTACGATCGCCAGAGTCTAGCCCAAAGGTACGAGCAGTACTTC. Protein sequence: CASSYDRQSLAQRYEQYF.

The chain carries TRBV7-8 and TRBJ2-5; 10 bases fit TRBD2. The V and J ends lost 2 bases and 4 bases, in that order; junction bases with no gene match: 7. Germline V gene sequence: CDR1 SGHVS, CDR2 FQNEAQ. The CDR3 has 16 amino acids. The CDR3 loop is CASSLNSGRSLETQYF. In DNA, the CDR3 is TGTGCCAGCAGCTTAAATAGCGGGAGGTCGTTAGAGACCCAGTACTTC. The full variable domain, its missing parts supplied by reference TRBV7-8 and TRBJ2-5, is GAGVSQSPRYKVAKRGQDVALRCDPISGHVSLFWYQQALGQGPEFLTYFQNEAQLDKSGLPSDRFFAERPEGSVSTLKIQRTQQEDSAVYLCASSLNSGRSLETQYFGPGTRLLVL.

In its sample, this clone was seen once. The V call is TRBV29-1, the J call TRBJ1-2; a weak D match, TRBD1 (5 bases). This CDR3 comprises 11 residues. V lost 6 bases and J 6 bases, leaving 11 bases between the germline ends. CDR1 SQVTM and CDR2 ANQGSEA come from the germline V gene. The CDR3 reads CSVAGRHGYTF. CDR3 in DNA: TGCAGCGTGGCAGGGAGGCATGGCTACACCTTC.